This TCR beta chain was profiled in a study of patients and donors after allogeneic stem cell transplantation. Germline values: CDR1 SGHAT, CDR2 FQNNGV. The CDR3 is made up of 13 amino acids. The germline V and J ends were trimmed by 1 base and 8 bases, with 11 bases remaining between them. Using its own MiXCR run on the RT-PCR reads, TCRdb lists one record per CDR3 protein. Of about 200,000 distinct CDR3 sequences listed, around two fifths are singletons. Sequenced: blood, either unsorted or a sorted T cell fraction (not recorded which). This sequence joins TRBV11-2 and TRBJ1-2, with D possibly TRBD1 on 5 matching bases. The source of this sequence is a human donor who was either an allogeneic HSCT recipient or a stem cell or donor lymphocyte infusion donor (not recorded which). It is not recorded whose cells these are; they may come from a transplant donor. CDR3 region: CASSLVTGWGYTF. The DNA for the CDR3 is TGTGCCAGCAGCTTAGTAACAGGCTGGGGCTACACCTTC.